The clone carrying this TCR beta chain was picked up many times. The CDR3 consists of 13 residues. Trimming removed 5 bases from V and 4 bases from J, with 9 bases in between. CDR1 is LGHNA and CDR2 is YNFKEQ in the germline V gene. The sample belongs to a study of neurological immune-mediated disorders. TCRdb reprocessed the 5' RACE reads with MiXCR, giving one entry per CDR3 protein. Of 35,000 to 50,000 distinct CDR3 sequences in the sample, approximately 2.4% are singletons; the top ten hold 2.4%. Specimen: PBMCs. V usage is TRBV4-2 and J usage is TRBJ1-5, with no clear D. The TCR originated in a man aged 50-60 years with multiple sclerosis. The CDR3 reads CASSGSLNQPQHF. The CDR3 DNA sequence: TGTGCCAGCAGCGGGAGCCTAAATCAGCCCCAGCATTTT.